This T cell receptor beta chain was retrieved from a study of T cell changes during pregnancy in multiple sclerosis. TCRdb keeps only in-frame clones here, not all; method: immunoSEQ multiplex PCR. The sample has 51,000 or so clones, around 93% seen once. Germline V gene data show CDR1 as MNHEY and CDR2 as SMNVEV (reference sequence). The V and J ends lost 6 bases and 0 bases respectively, with 11 bases between them. The CDR3 spans 14 residues. This TCR came from a female donor with multiple sclerosis, enrolled in a pregnancy study. The rearrangement links TRBV27 to TRBJ1-1; D might be TRBD1 (6 bases). The material was peripheral blood, obtained in the second trimester of pregnancy. CDR3 DNA sequence: TGTGCCAGCAGGACCGAGGGGGTGAACACTGAAGCTTTCTTT. As protein: CASRTEGVNTEAFF.